This T cell receptor beta chain was obtained from a study of shared clonotypes between healthy human individuals. Study overall: Ranging from 18 to 49 in age, donors were a couple of women and a few men. Overall study results and limits: Exclusively blood specimens were collected; tissue repertoires likely differ. Investigators expected sequencing depth to affect clonotype sharing among donors.

Regarding this clone: What it binds is unknown.

The ends were cut back, 2 bases at V and 4 bases at J, with 14 bases in the middle. The CDR3 extends over 15 amino acids. From germline, CDR1 is SEHNR and CDR2 FQNEAQ (reference sequence). Healthy adults negative for HIV, lacking recent acute infections or vaccinations, served as donors. Method: immunoSEQ multiplex PCR; TCRdb's copy keeps in-frame clones and lacks some. The data hold fewer than 600,000 clones, with roughly three quarters observed a single time. Sequencing was performed on PBMCs. The sequence came from a middle-aged woman in good health. Some clones in this sample may be carry-over from other donors' samples. The chain uses TRBV7-9 and TRBJ1-2; tentative D call: TRBD1 (5 bases). Here the CDR3 reads CASSLWQGDGYGYTF. As DNA, the CDR3 is TGTGCCAGCAGCTTATGGCAGGGCGATGGCTATGGCTACACCTTC.